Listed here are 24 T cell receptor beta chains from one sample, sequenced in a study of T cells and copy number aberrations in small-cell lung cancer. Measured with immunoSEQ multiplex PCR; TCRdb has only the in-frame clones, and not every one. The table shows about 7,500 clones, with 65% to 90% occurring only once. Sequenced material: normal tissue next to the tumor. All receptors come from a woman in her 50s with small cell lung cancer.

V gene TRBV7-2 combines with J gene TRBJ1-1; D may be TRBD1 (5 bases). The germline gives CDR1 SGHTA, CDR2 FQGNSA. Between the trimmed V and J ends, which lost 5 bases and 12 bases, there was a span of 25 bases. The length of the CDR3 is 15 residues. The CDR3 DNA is TGTGCCAGCAGCCTGGCCATCGGGGGGGGAAGGTTGCCTTTCTTT. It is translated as CASSLAIGGGRLPFF.

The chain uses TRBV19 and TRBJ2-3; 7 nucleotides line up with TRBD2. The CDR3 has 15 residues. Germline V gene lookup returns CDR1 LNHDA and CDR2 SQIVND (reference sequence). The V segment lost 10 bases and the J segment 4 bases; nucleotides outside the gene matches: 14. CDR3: CATTLWEGGADTQYF. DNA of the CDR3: TGTGCCACCACTCTTTGGGAGGGAGGCGCAGATACGCAGTATTTT.

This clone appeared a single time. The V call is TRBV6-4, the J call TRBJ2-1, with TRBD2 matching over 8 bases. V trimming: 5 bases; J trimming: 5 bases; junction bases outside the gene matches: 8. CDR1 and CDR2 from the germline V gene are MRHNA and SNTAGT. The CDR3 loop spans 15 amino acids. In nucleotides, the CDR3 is TGTGCCAGCAGTATAACTAGCGGAGACAACAATGAGCAGTTCTTC. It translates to CASSITSGDNNEQFF.

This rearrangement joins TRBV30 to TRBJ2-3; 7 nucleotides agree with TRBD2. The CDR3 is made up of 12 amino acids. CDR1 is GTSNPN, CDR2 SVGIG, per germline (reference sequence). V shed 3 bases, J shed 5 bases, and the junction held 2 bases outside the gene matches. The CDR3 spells CAWSRGVDTQYF. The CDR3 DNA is TGTGCCTGGAGCCGGGGGGTAGATACGCAGTATTTT.

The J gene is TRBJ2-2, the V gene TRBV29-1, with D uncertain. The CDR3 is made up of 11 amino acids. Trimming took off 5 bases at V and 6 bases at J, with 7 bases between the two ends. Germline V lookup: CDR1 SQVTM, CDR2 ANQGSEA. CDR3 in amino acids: CSVRKSGELFF. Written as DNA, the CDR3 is TGCAGCGTTCGAAAGTCCGGGGAGCTGTTTTTT.

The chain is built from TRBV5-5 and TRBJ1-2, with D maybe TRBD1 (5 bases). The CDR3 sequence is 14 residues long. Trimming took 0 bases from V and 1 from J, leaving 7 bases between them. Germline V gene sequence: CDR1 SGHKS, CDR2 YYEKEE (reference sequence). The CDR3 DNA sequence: TGTGCCAGCAGCTTGGTGGGGCTTAACTATGGCTACACCTTC. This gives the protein CASSLVGLNYGYTF.

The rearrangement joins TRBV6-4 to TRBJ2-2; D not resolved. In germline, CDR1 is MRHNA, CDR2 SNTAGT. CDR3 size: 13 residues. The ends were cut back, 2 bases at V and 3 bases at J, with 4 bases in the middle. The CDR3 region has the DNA TGTGCCAGCAGTGACGGGGACACCGGGGAGCTGTTTTTT. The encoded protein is CASSDGDTGELFF.

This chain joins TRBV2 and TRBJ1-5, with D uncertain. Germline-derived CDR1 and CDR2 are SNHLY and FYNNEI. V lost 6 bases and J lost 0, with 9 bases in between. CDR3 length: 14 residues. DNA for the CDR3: TGTGCCAGCAGCGGAGATTATAGCAATCAGCCCCAGCATTTT. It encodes CASSGDYSNQPQHF.

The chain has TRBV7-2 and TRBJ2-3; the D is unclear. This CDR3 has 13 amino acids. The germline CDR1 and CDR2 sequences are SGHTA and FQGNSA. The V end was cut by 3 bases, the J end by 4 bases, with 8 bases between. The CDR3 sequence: CASSFFGSDTQYF. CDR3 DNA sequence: TGTGCCAGCAGCTTCTTCGGATCAGATACGCAGTATTTT.

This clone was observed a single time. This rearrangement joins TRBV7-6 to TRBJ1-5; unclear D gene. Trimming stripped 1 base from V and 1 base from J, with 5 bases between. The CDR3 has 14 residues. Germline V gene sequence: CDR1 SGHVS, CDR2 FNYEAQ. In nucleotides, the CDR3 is TGTGCCAGCAGCTTAGGTGCAAGCAATCAGCCCCAGCATTTT. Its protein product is CASSLGASNQPQHF.

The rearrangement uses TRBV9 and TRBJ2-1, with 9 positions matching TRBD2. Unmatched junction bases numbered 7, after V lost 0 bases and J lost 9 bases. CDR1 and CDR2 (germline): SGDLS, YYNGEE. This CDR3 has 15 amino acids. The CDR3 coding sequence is TGTGCCAGCAGCGTAGGAGTAGCGGGAGTGTCTGAGCAGTTCTTC. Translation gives CASSVGVAGVSEQFF.

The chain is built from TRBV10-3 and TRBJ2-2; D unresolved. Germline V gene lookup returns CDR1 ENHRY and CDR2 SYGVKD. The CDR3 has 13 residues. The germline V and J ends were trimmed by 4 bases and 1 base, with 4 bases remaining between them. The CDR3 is CAISGENTGELFF. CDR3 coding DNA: TGTGCCATCAGTGGGGAGAACACCGGGGAGCTGTTTTTT.

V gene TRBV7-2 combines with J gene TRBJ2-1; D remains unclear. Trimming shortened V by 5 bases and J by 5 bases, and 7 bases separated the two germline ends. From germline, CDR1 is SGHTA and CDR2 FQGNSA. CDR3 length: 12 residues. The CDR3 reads CASSPPDNEQFF. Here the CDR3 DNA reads TGTGCCAGCAGCCCTCCGGACAATGAGCAGTTCTTC.

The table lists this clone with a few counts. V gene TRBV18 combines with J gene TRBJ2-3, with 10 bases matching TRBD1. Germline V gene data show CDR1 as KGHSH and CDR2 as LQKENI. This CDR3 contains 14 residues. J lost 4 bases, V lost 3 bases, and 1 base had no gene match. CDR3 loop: CASSPGQGSDTQYF. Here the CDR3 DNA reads TGTGCCAGCTCACCGGGACAGGGGTCAGATACGCAGTATTTT.

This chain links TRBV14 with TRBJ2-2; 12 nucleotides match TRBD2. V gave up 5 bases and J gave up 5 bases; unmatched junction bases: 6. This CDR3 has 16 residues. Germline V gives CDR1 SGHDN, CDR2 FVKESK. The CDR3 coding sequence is TGTGCCAGCAGCATAGGACTAGCGGGATTAACCGGGGAGCTGTTTTTT. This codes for CASSIGLAGLTGELFF.

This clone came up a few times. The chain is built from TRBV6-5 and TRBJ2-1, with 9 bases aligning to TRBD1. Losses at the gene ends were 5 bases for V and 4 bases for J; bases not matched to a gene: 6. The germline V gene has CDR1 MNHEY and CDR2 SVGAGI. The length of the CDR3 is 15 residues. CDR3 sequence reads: CASSPRTGAYNEQFF. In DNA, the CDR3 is TGTGCCAGCAGTCCACGGACAGGGGCTTACAATGAGCAGTTCTTC.

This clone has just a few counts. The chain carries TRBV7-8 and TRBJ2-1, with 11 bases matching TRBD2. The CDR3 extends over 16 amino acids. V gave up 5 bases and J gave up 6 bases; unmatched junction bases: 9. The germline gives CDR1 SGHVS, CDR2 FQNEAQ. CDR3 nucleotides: TGTGCCAGCAGCGTCCGACTAGCGGGGCTATCCAATGAGCAGTTCTTC. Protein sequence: CASSVRLAGLSNEQFF.

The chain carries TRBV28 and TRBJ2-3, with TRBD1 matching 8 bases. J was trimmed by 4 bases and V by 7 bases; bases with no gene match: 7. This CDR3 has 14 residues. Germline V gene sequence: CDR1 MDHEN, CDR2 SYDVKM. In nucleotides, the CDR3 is TGTGCCAGCACCAACACAGGGGGTTCAGATACGCAGTATTTT. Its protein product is CASTNTGGSDTQYF.

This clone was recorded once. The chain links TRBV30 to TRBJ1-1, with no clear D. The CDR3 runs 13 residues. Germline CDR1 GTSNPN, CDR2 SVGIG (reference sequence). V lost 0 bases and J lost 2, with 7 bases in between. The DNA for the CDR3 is TGTGCCTGGAGTGTAGGGCGCAACACTGAAGCTTTCTTT. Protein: CAWSVGRNTEAFF.

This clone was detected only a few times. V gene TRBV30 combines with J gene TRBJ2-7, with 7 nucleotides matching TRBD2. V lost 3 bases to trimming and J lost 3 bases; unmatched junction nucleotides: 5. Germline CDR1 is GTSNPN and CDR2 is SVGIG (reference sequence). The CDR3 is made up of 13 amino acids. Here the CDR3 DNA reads TGTGCCTGGAGGGGGGGGAGCTTCTACGAGCAGTACTTC. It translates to CAWRGGSFYEQYF.

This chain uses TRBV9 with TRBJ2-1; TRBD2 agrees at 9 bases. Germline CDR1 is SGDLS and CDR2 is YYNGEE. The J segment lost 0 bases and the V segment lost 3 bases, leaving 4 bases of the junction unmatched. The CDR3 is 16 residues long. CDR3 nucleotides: TGTGCCAGCAGCGCTAGCGGGGCCCACTCCTACAATGAGCAGTTCTTC. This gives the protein CASSASGAHSYNEQFF.

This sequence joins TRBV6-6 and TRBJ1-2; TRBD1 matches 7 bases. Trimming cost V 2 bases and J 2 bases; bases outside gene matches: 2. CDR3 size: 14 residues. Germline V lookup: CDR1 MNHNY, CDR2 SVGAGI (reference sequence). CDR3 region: CASSYQGQNYGYTF. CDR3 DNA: TGTGCCAGCAGTTACCAGGGACAGAACTATGGCTACACCTTC.

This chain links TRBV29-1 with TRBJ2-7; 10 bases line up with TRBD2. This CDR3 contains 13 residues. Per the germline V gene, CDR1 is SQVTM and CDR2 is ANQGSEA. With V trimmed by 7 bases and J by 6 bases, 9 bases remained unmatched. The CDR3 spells CSGRLAGVGEQYF. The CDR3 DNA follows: TGCAGCGGTCGGCTAGCGGGAGTAGGCGAGCAGTACTTC.

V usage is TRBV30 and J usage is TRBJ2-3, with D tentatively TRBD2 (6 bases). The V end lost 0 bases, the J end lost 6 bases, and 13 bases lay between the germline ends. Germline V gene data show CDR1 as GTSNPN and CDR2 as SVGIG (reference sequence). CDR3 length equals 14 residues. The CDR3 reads CAWSVGGAADTQYF. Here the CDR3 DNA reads TGTGCCTGGAGTGTAGGAGGGGCAGCCGATACGCAGTATTTT.